Sequencing of this TCR beta chain was carried out in a study of identical twins. A universal primer site came from template switching; cDNA carried unique molecular identifiers. TCRdb processed the 5' RACE reads anew with MiXCR; each CDR3 protein has one entry. The table has some 790,000 distinct CDR3 sequences, 15% to 20% seen once. Of note for this clonotype: Its cognate antigen is unknown.

V lost 3 bases to trimming and J lost 6 bases, with 8 bases between them. The CDR3 covers 12 residues. Notes on the study in general: Zero-insertion analyses were open to partial confounding by invariant MAIT and iNKT cells.

The sample was also reused in another study, on T cells expressing NK-cell markers. That paper adds: Investigators obtained TCR beta repertoires from sorted CD3+CD56+NKG2C+, CD3+CD56+NKG2C- and CD3+CD56-NKG2C+ T cells. Restricting sorting to alpha-beta TCR T cells was achieved in several experiments by an anti-gamma-delta TCR antibody.

Sample: PBMCs. The source is a woman aged 18-30 years in good health. The J gene is TRBJ1-1, the V gene TRBV12-3 or TRBV12-4; D not resolved. The CDR3 DNA reads as TGTGCCAGCAGTTTGAGGCCAGCTGAAGCTTTCTTT. Translating gives CASSLRPAEAFF.